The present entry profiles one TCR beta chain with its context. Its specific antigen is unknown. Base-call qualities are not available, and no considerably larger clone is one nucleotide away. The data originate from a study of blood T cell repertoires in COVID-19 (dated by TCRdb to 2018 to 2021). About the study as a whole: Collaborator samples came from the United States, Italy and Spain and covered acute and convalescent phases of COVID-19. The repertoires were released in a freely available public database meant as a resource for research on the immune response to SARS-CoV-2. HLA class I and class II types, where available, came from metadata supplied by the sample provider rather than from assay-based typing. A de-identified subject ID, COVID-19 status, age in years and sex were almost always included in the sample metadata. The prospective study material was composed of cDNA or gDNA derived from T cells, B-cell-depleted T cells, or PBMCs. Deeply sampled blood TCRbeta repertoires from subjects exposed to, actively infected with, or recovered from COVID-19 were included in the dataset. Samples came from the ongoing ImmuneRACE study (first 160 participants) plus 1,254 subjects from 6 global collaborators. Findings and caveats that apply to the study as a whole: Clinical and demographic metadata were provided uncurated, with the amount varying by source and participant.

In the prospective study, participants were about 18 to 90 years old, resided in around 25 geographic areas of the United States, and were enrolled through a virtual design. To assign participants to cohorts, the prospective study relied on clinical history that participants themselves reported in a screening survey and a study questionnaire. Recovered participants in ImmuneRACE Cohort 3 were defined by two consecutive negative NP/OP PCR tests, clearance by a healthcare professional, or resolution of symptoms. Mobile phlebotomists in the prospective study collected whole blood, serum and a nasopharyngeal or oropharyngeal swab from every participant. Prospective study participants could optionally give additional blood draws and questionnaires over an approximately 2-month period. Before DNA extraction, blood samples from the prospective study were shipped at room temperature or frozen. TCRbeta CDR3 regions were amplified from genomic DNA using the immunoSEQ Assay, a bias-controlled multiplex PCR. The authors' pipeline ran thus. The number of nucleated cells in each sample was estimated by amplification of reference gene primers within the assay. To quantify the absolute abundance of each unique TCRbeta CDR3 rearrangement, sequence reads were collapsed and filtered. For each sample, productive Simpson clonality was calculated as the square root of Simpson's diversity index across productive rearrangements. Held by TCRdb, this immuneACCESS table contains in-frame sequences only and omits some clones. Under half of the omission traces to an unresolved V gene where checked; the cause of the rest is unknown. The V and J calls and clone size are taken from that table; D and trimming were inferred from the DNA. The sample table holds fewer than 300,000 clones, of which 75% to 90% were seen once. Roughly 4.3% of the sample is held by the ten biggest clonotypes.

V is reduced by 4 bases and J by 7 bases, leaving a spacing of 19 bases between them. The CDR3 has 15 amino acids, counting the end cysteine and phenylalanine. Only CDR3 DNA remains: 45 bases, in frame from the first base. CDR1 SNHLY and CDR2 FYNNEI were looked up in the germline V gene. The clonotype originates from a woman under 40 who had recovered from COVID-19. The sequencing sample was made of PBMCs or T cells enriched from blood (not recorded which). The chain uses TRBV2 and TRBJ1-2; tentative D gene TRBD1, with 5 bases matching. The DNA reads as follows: TGTGCCAGCAGTGTGGCAGGTGGGACTGGGGGTGGCTACACCTTC. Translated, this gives CASSVAGGTGGGYTF.